The clone carrying this T cell receptor beta chain was found once. Its matching antigen is unknown. The length of the CDR3 is 13 residues. CDR1 SEHNR and CDR2 FQNEAQ come from the germline V gene (reference sequence). The V gene lost 4 bases and the J gene lost 4 bases, with 10 bases spanning the gap. This sample is part of a study of cytomegalovirus exposure and HLA in healthy donors. Study-wide points: Likely technical artifact: a cluster of highly shared sequence variants.

PCR used 60 Vbeta primers and 13 Jbeta primers. In the original workflow: Counted up in a later analysis, unique TCR beta chains came to 60 million to 95 million, with roughly 11 million shared. Profiled with immunoSEQ multiplex PCR; TCRdb holds only in-frame clones, not every one. V and J calls plus clone size are reproduced from that table; the DNA served to infer D and trimming. Here the sample spans around 200,000 clones, roughly four fifths being singletons. This receptor was obtained from a man aged 25 to 45 in good health and CMV-seronegative. The chain has TRBV7-9 and TRBJ1-1, with a weak D call TRBD1 (5 bases). The sample taken for sequencing was PBMCs. CDR3 sequence: CASSSDSVTEAFF. In DNA, the CDR3 is TGTGCCAGCAGCTCTGACAGTGTCACTGAAGCTTTCTTT.